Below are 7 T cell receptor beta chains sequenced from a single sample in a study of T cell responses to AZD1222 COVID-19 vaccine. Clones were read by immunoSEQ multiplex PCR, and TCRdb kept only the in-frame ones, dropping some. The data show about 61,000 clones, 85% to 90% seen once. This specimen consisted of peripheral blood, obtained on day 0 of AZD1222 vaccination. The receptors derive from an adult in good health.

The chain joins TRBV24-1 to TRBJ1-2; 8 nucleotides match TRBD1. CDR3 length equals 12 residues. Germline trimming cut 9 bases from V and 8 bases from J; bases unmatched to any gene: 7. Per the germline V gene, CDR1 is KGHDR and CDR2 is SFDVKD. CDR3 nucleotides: TGTGCCACCCAGGACAGGGAAGGCGGCTACACCTTC. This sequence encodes CATQDREGGYTF.

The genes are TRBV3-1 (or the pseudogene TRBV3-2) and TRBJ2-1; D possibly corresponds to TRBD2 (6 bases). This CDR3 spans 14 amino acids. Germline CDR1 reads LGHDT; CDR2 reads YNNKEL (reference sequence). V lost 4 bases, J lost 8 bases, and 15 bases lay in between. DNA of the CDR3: TGTGCCAGCAGCCGCACGGAGGGTTGGGATGAGCAGTTCTTC. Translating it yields CASSRTEGWDEQFF.

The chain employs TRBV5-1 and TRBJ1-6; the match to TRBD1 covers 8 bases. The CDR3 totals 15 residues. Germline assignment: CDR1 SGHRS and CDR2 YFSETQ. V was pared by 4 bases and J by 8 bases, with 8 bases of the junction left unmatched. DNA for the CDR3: TGCGCCAGCAGCATAGACAGGGGCTCTGATTCACCCCTCCACTTT. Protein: CASSIDRGSDSPLHF.

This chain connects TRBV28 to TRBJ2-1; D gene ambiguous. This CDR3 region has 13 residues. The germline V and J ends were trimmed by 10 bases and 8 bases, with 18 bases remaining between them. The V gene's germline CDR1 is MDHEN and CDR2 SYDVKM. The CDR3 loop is CATRTAVAHEQFF. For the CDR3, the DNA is TGTGCCACCCGGACGGCCGTTGCCCATGAGCAGTTCTTC.

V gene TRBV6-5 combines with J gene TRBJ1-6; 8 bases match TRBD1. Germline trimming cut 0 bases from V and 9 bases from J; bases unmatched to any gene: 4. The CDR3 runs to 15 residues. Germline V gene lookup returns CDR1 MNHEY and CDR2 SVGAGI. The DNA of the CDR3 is TGTGCCAGCAGTTACTCAAGGACAGGGCCTTCACCCCTCCACTTT. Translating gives CASSYSRTGPSPLHF.

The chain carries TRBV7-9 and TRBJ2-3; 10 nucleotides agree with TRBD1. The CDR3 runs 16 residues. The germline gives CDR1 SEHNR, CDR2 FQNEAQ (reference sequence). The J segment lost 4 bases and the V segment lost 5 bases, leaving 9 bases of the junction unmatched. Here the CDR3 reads CASSAGTGAIPDTQYF. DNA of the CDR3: TGTGCCAGCAGCGCAGGGACAGGGGCGATTCCAGATACGCAGTATTTT.

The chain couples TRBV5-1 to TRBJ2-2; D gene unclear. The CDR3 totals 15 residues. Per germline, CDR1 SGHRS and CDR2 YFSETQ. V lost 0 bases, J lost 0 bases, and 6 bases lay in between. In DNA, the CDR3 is TGCGCCAGCAGCTTGGTTCAGGCGAACACCGGGGAGCTGTTTTTT. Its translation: CASSLVQANTGELFF. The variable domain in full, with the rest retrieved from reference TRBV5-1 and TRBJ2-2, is KAGVTQTPRYLIKTRGQQVTLSCSPISGHRSVSWYQQTPGQGLQFLFEYFSETQRNKGNFPGRFSGRQFSNSRSEMNVSTLELGDSALYLCASSLVQANTGELFFGEGSRLTVL.